This T cell receptor beta chain was documented in a study of T cells after yellow fever vaccination. Whole-study context: Each low-cell-number fraction was prepared by means of SMART-Seq v4 Ultra Low Input. Study results and caveats: Although most clonotypes did not, a small share appeared in both CD4 and CD8 compartments. Any FACS-sorted repertoire could hold abundant clonotypes that contaminate it from the bulk population. Subsequent to the booster, the majority of primary-vaccination clones reappeared (roughly 97% CD4, 70% to 90% CD8).

This clonotype was counted between two and nine times. The antigen is undetermined. TCRdb reanalysed the 5' RACE reads using MiXCR and keeps one entry per CDR3 protein. This table has under 300,000 distinct CDR3 sequences, approximately 13% appearing once. This CDR3 is built from 13 residues. Germline V CDR1 and CDR2: MNHNS, SASEGT. Losses at the gene ends were 7 bases for V and 9 bases for J; bases not matched to a gene: 11. The clonotype was recovered from a man between 25 and 39 years old who received the YFV17D yellow fever vaccine. This material consisted of CD4+ T cells sorted from PBMCs, taken 45 days after the yellow fever booster vaccination. The chain is built from TRBV6-1 and TRBJ1-1; TRBD1 matches at 7 bases. In DNA, the CDR3 is TGTGCCAGCAACCACCCACAGGGGAGGAAAGCTTTCTTT. Translation gives CASNHPQGRKAFF.